The entry that follows covers one TCR beta chain sequence. Its antigen remains unknown. These data are taken from a study of cytomegalovirus exposure and HLA in healthy donors. Overall study results and limits: Published work reported that the classifier diagnosed cytomegalovirus status with high specificity and sensitivity.

PCR amplification relied on 60 Vbeta primers (plus 13 Jbeta primers). How the authors handled the data: The count from a later analysis was about 80 million unique TCR beta chains, 9.5 million to 13 million of them shared. This table comes from immunoSEQ multiplex PCR, and its TCRdb copy is limited to in-frame clones, with some not included. V and J calls and clone size follow that table, whereas D and trimming were derived from the DNA. This table has some 95,000 clones, about 77% appearing once. The germline gives CDR1 MRHNA, CDR2 SNTAGT. V lost 3 bases and J lost 8, with 11 bases in between. The CDR3 is 14 residues long.

Sequenced sample: PBMCs. The chain carries TRBV6-4 and TRBJ1-6; D is unresolved. This TCR came from a woman aged 35 to 49 in good health and CMV-seronegative. The CDR3, as DNA: TGTGCCAGCAGTGAGGGCACCACTTATTCACCCCTCCACTTT. Protein sequence: CASSEGTTYSPLHF.